What follows describes a single T cell receptor (beta chain). The assay was immunoSEQ multiplex PCR, and TCRdb's table has in-frame clones only and misses some. Of approximately 200,000 clones listed, 70% to 90% were seen once; the top ten hold more than 7%. This sample was taken from a study of T cell responses to AZD1222 COVID-19 vaccine. The V gene lost 3 bases and the J gene lost 0 bases, with 5 bases spanning the gap. This CDR3 spans 13 amino acids. Looked up from germline, CDR1 is LGHDT and CDR2 is YNNKEL (reference sequence). The TCR comes from an adult in good health. The sequencing here drew on peripheral blood, taken on day 0 of AZD1222 vaccination. The chain links TRBV3-1 (or the pseudogene TRBV3-2) to TRBJ1-1; D is undetermined. The chain's CDR3 is CASSQQLNTEAFF. The DNA for the CDR3 is TGTGCCAGCAGCCAGCAGCTGAACACTGAAGCTTTCTTT.